This T cell receptor beta chain comes out of a study of cytomegalovirus exposure and HLA in healthy donors. Study-wide results and caveats: TCR beta V segments were, for the most part, productive about 87% or about 30% of the time in an earlier analysis.

To note about this clone: Its antigen is not identified.

Primers included in the PCR were 60 Vbeta and 13 Jbeta primers. This table comes from immunoSEQ multiplex PCR, and its TCRdb copy is limited to in-frame clones, with some not included. Here the sample spans about 120,000 clones, 81% being singletons. The germline gives CDR1 MGHDK, CDR2 SYGVNS. The CDR3 contains 15 residues. The J segment lost 5 bases and the V segment lost 3 bases, leaving 6 bases of the junction unmatched. This TCR came from a woman in her forties in good health and CMV-seronegative. The sample was PBMCs. The chain carries TRBV25-1 and TRBJ2-2; 7 nucleotides agree with TRBD2. CDR3 nucleotide sequence: TGTGCCAGCAGTGATCCGGGGGGACGTACCGGGGAGCTGTTTTTT. This sequence encodes CASSDPGGRTGELFF.